The subject of this entry is one TCR beta chain. The antigen is undetermined. The sample comes from a study of cytomegalovirus exposure and HLA in healthy donors. General observations from the study: TCR beta V- and J-gene trimming was later associated with a missense DCLRE1C variant. The availability of immune exposure information extended only to CMV serostatus.

The PCR contained 60 Vbeta and 13 Jbeta primers. The table came from immunoSEQ multiplex PCR; TCRdb's copy has only in-frame clones and leaves some out. This repertoire includes roughly 200,000 clones. CDR3 size: 15 residues. Germline V gene lookup returns CDR1 MNHEY and CDR2 SVGAGI. Trimming pared 2 bases from V and 5 bases from J, leaving 16 bases between. When sampled, the donors appeared nominally healthy, though they likely had unrecorded immune exposures. This TCR came from a young man in good health and CMV-seronegative. The sample consisted of PBMCs. The chain is built from TRBV6-5 and TRBJ2-7; a possible D gene is TRBD2 (6 bases). CDR3 DNA: TGTGCCAGCAGTTACCGTAGCGGATACGGCGACGAGCAGTACTTC. Its translation: CASSYRSGYGDEQYF.